This is a list of T cell receptor beta chains from one sample in a study of shared clonotypes between healthy human individuals. TCRdb keeps only in-frame clones here, not all; method: immunoSEQ multiplex PCR. The data show a few million clones, more than 85% seen once. The specimen was naive CD4+ T cells from PBMCs. The receptors come from a man younger than 30 in good health. Some clones in this sample may be carry-over from other donors' samples. Both conserved end residues are part of each CDR3. Each record gives: J gene, V gene, clone size, D gene, CDR3 protein, CDR3 DNA. The D gene is left open where the match is weak. Expanded clones get a size class; other rows say once, few or many, or leave the size out.

TRBJ1-4 | TRBV7-8 | . | . | CASSLSQGGEKLFF | TGTGCCAGCAGCTTATCACAGGGAGGGGAAAAACTGTTTTTT
TRBJ1-1 | TRBV2 | . | . | CASSAQGVNTEAFF | TGTGCCAGCAGCGCACAGGGTGTGAACACTGAAGCTTTCTTT
TRBJ2-1 | TRBV28 | . | . | CASARPWDFEQFF | TGTGCCAGCGCTAGGCCCTGGGACTTCGAGCAGTTCTTC
TRBJ2-7 | TRBV5-6 | . | . | CASSRITLMKQYF | TGTGCCAGCAGCCGGATTACCCTAATGAAGCAGTACTTC
TRBJ2-3 | TRBV2 | once | TRBD2 | CASSEESIRLAGPTQYF | TGTGCCAGCAGTGAAGAAAGTATACGGCTAGCGGGGCCTACGCAGTATTTT
TRBJ2-7 | TRBV27 | . | . | CASSPRGQRGYEQYF | TGTGCCAGCAGTCCTAGGGGCCAGAGAGGCTACGAGCAGTACTTC
TRBJ2-3 | TRBV5-1 | . | . | CASSLLGAGTDTQYF | TGCGCCAGCAGCTTGCTGGGCGCCGGCACAGATACGCAGTATTTT
TRBJ1-1 | TRBV5-6 | . | . | CASSSFDVRVNTEAFF | TGTGCCAGCAGCTCCTTCGATGTGAGGGTGAACACTGAAGCTTTCTTT
TRBJ2-7 | TRBV4-3 | . | TRBD2 | CASSQLAGASYEQYF | TGCGCCAGCAGCCAACTAGCGGGAGCTTCCTACGAGCAGTACTTC
TRBJ2-7 | TRBV13 | . | TRBD1 | CASSILGQGRHEQYF | TGTGCCAGCAGCATCCTAGGACAGGGGAGGCACGAGCAGTACTTC
TRBJ2-1 | TRBV9 | . | . | CASSAGARGVNEQFF | TGTGCCAGCAGCGCGGGGGCTAGAGGCGTCAATGAGCAGTTCTTC
TRBJ2-2 | TRBV7-7 | once | . | CASSFLPAVNTGELFF | TGTGCCAGCAGCTTCCTGCCGGCCGTTAACACCGGGGAGCTGTTTTTT
TRBJ2-2 | TRBV5-4 | . | TRBD2 | CASSLPPWREGFGGELFF | TGTGCCAGCAGCTTACCGCCCTGGCGGGAGGGTTTTGGAGGGGAGCTGTTTTTT
TRBJ2-5 | TRBV5-6 | . | . | CASSLRTGAGETQYF | TGTGCCAGCAGCTTGCGTACGGGGGCAGGAGAGACCCAGTACTTC
TRBJ1-1 | TRBV9 | once | TRBD1 | CASSVERTGSEAFF | TGTGCCAGCAGCGTAGAAAGGACAGGGTCTGAAGCTTTCTTT
TRBJ1-1 | TRBV6-5 | . | . | CASSYRTKRDTEAFF | TGTGCCAGCAGTTACCGGACCAAACGGGATACTGAAGCTTTCTTT
TRBJ1-1 | TRBV7-2 | . | TRBD1 | CASSLWLDRGRAEAFF | TGTGCCAGCAGCTTATGGCTTGACAGGGGACGGGCTGAAGCTTTCTTT